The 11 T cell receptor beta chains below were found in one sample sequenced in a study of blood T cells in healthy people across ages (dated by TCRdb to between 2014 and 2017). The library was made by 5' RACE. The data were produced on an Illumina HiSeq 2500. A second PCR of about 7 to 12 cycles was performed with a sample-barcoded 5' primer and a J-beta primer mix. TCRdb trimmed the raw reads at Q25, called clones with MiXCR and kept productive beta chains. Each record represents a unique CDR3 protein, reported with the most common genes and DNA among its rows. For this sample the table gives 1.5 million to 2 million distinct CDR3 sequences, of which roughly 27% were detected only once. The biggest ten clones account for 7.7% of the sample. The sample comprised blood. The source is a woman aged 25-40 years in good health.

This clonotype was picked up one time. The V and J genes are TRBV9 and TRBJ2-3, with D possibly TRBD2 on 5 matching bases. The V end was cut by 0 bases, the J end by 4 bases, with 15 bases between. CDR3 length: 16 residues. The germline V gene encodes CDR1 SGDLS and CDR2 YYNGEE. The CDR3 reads CASSVEREIAADTQYF. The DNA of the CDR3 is TGTGCCAGCAGCGTAGAGAGGGAAATAGCCGCAGATACGCAGTATTTT.

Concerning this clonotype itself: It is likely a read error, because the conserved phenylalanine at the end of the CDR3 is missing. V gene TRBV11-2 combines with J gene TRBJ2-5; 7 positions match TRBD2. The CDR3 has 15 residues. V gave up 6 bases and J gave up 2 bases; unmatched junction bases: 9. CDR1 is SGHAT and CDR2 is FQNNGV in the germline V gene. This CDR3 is CASSQTAGPQETQYV. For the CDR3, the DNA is TGTGCCAGCAGTCAGACAGCGGGACCACAAGAGACCCAGTACGTC.

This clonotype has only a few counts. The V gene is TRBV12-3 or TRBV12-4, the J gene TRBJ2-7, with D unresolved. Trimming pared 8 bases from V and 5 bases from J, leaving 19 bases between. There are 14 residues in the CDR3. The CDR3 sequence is CASPESLERHEQYF. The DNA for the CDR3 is TGTGCCAGCCCAGAAAGCTTGGAGAGGCACGAGCAGTACTTC.

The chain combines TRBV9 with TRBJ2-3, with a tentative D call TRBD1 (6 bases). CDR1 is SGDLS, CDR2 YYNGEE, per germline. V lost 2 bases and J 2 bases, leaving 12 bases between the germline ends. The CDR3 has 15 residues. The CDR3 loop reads CASSVTRGHTDTQYF. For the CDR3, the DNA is TGTGCCAGCAGCGTTACCAGGGGCCACACAGATACGCAGTATTTT.

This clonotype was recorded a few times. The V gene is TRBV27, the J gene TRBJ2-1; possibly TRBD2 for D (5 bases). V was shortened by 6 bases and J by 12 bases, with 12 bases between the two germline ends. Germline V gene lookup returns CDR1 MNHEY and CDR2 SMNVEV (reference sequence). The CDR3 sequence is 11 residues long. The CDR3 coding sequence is TGTGCCAGCAGAGCGGCCTTTGCGCAGTTCTTC. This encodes CASRAAFAQFF.

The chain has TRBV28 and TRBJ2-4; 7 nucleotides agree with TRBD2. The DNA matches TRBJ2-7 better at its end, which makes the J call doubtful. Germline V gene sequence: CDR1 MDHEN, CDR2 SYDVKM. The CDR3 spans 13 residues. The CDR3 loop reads CAGGVPGSGEQYF. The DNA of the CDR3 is TGTGCCGGGGGGGTTCCAGGGAGTGGCGAGCAGTACTTC.

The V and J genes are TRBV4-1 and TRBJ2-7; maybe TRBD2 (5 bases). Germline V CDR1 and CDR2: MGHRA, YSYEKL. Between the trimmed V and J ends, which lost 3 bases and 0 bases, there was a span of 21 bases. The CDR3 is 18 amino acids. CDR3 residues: CASSHTRDQRSGSYEQYF. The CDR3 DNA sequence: TGCGCCAGCAGCCATACCCGGGATCAGCGCTCCGGCTCCTACGAGCAGTACTTC.

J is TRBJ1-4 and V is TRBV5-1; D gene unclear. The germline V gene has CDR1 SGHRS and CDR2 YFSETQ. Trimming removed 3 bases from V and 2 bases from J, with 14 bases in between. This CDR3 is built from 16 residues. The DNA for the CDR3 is TGCGCCAGCAGCTCGGGATCGACATGGACTAATGAAAAACTGTTTTTT. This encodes CASSSGSTWTNEKLFF.

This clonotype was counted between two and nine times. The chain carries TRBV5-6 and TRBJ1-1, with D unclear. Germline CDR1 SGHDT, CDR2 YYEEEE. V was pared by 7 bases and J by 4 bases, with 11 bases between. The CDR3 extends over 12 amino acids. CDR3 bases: TGTGCCAGCGGGGAAGTCGGCACTGAAGCTTTCTTT. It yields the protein CASGEVGTEAFF. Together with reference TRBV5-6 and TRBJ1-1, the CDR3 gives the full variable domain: DAGVTQSPTHLIKTRGQQVTLRCSPKSGHDTVSWYQQALGQGPQFIFQYYEEEERQRGNFPDRFSGHQFPNYSSELNVNALLLGDSALYLCASGEVGTEAFFGQGTRLTVV.

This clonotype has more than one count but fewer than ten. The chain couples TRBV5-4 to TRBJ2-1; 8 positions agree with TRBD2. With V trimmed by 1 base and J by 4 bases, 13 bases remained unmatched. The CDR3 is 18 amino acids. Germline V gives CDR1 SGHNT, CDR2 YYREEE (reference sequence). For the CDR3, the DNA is TGTGCCAGCAGCTTGAATAAGGGAGGAGCGGGGGCTTACAATGAGCAGTTCTTC. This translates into CASSLNKGGAGAYNEQFF.

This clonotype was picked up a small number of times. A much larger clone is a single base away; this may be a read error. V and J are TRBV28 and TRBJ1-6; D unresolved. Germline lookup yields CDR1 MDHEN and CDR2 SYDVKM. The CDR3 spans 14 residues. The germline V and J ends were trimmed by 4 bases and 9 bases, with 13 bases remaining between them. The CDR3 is CASSCTTGGSPLHF. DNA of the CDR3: TGTGCCAGCAGTTGTACTACTGGCGGTTCACCCCTCCACTTT.